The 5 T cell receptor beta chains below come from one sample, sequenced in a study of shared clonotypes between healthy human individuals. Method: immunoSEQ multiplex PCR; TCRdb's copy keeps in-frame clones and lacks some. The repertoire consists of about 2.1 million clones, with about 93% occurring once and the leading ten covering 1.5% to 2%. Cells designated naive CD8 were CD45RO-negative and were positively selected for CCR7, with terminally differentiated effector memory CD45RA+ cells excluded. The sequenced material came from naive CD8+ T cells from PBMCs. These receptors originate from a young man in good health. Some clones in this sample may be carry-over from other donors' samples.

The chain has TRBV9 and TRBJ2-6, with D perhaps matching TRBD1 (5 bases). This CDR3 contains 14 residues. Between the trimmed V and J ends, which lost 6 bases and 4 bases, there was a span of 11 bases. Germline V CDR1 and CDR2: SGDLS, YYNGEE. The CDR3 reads CASKGVPGANVLTF. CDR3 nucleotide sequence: TGTGCCAGCAAAGGGGTGCCCGGGGCCAACGTCCTGACTTTC.

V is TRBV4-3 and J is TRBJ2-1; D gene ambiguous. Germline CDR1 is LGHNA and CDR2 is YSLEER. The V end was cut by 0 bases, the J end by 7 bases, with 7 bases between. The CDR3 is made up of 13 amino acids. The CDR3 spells CASSQDLRNEQFF. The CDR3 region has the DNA TGCGCCAGCAGCCAAGATCTCCGGAATGAGCAGTTCTTC.

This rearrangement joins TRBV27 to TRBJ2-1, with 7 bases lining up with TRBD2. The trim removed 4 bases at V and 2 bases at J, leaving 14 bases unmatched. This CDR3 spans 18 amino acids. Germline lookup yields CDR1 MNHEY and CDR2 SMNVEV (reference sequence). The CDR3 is CASSSEGALARPYNEQFF. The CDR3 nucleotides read TGTGCCAGCAGTTCCGAGGGCGCACTAGCGAGACCCTACAATGAGCAGTTCTTC.

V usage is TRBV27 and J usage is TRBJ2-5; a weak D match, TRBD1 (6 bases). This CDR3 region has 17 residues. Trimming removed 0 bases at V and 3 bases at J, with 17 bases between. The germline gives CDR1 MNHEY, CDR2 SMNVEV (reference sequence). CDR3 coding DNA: TGTGCCAGCAGTTTATCTAAGGGGTTGGGGGCAGAAGAGACCCAGTACTTC. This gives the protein CASSLSKGLGAEETQYF.

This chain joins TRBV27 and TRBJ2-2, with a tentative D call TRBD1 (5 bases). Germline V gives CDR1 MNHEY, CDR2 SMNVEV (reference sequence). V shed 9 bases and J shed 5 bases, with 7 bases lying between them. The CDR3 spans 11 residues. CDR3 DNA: TGTGCCAGGAACAGGACCGGGGAGCTGTTTTTT. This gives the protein CARNRTGELFF.